The 31 T cell receptor beta chains below all came from one sample that was sequenced in a study of T-cell reconstitution after alpha-beta-depleted transplantation in children. TCRbeta library preparation incorporated unique molecular identifiers. Each CDR3 protein gets one entry after TCRdb re-called the PCR reads with MiXCR. The profile covers hundreds of thousands of distinct CDR3 sequences, with 9.5% to 15% appearing a single time and under 7% taken by the ten largest. Sequences were derived from PBMCs from the stem cell graft donor, sampled from the stem cell graft. The receptor set was obtained from a human donor who donated a stem cell graft to a child with combined immunodeficiency.

The table lists this clonotype with many counts. The chain has TRBV20-1 and TRBJ1-1; 7 nucleotides align to TRBD1. V trimming: 4 bases; J trimming: 5 bases; junction bases outside the gene matches: 10. CDR3 length: 14 amino acids. Germline-derived CDR1 and CDR2 are DFQATT and SNEGSKA (reference sequence). CDR3 coding DNA: TGCAGTGCTACTACAGGGGACCTCATGACTGAAGCTTTCTTT. Encoded protein: CSATTGDLMTEAFF.

This clonotype was picked up a small number of times. J is TRBJ2-3 and V is TRBV28; 13 nucleotides align to TRBD2. The CDR3 covers 16 residues. The germline V gene has CDR1 MDHEN and CDR2 SYDVKM. V shed 3 bases and J 2 bases; nucleotides not matched to a gene: 2. Written as DNA, the CDR3 is TGTGCCAGCAGTTTTGGGACTAGCGGGGTCACAGATACGCAGTATTTT. Protein: CASSFGTSGVTDTQYF.

This clonotype has just a few counts. The chain joins TRBV5-8 to TRBJ2-7, with 7 bases that match TRBD2. Unmatched junction bases numbered 2, after V lost 2 bases and J lost 9 bases. Germline lookup yields CDR1 SGHTS and CDR2 YDEGEE. This CDR3 has 11 amino acids. In nucleotides, the CDR3 is TGTGCCAGCAGCTTCAGCGGGACGCAGTACTTC. The encoded protein is CASSFSGTQYF. Full variable domain (rest looked up from reference TRBV5-8 and TRBJ2-7): EAGVTQSPTHLIKTRGQQATLRCSPISGHTSVYWYQQALGLGLQFLLWYDEGEERNRGNFPPRFSGRQFPNYSSELNVNALELEDSALYLCASSFSGTQYFGPGTRLTVT.

This clonotype was detected many times. The J gene is TRBJ2-7, the V gene TRBV11-2; TRBD1 might be the D (7 bases). V lost 5 bases to trimming and J lost 6 bases, with 20 bases between them. The CDR3 covers 15 residues. The germline V gene encodes CDR1 SGHAT and CDR2 FQNNGV. CDR3 in amino acids: CASSLQAGGFGEQYF. DNA for the CDR3: TGTGCCAGCAGCCTACAGGCAGGGGGGTTTGGCGAGCAGTACTTC.

The chain carries TRBV5-1 and TRBJ1-1; 7 bases fit TRBD1. Germline V lookup: CDR1 SGHRS, CDR2 YFSETQ. CDR3 size: 15 residues. The CDR3 here is CAVRVPGQLNTEAFF. The CDR3 region has the DNA TGCGCAGTTCGGGTCCCGGGACAGTTGAACACTGAAGCTTTCTTT.

The CDR3 sequence: CASGLKKETQYF. The CDR3 DNA is TGTGCTAGTGGCTTAAAAAAAGAGACCCAGTACTTC. V is TRBV12-5 and J is TRBJ2-5; no firm D call. V was cut by 6 bases and J by 3 bases, with 8 bases left in between. This CDR3 contains 12 residues. Germline CDR1 reads LGHNT; CDR2 reads FRNRAP.

There are many counts of this clonotype. This rearrangement joins TRBV4-2 to TRBJ2-3, with no clear D. Germline V gene lookup returns CDR1 LGHNA and CDR2 YNFKEQ. This CDR3 region has 13 residues. V was cut by 4 bases and J by 0 bases, with 5 bases left in between. The CDR3 nucleotides read TGTGCCAGCAGCCTCCAGAGCACAGATACGCAGTATTTT. It yields the protein CASSLQSTDTQYF.

This clonotype was recorded at least ten times. This sequence joins TRBV24-1 and TRBJ1-6; D is perhaps TRBD1 (6 bases). V lost 5 bases and J 9 bases, leaving 13 bases between the germline ends. CDR1 is KGHDR, CDR2 SFDVKD, per germline. This CDR3 contains 14 residues. The CDR3 reads CATSGGGPRSPLHF. CDR3 nucleotide sequence: TGTGCCACCAGTGGAGGGGGACCGCGTTCACCCCTCCACTTT.

This clonotype has at least ten counts. The chain has TRBV12-3 or TRBV12-4 and TRBJ2-5; the match to TRBD2 covers 7 bases. CDR3 size: 16 residues. V shed 2 bases and J 3 bases; nucleotides not matched to a gene: 9. For the CDR3, the DNA is TGTGCCAGCAGTTTACTTCTGCGGGGGAGCGAAGAGACCCAGTACTTC. Amino acids: CASSLLLRGSEETQYF.

The chain has TRBV12-3 or TRBV12-4 and TRBJ2-2, with TRBD2 matching 7 bases. The CDR3 sequence is 16 residues long. The ends lost 7 bases at V and 8 bases at J; junction bases unmatched: 16. The DNA of the CDR3 is TGTGCCAGCAAGGGGATAGGCGGCGGGAGAACGGGGGAGCTGTTTTTT. Protein sequence: CASKGIGGGRTGELFF.

Notes on this clonotype: Sequence at one end of the junction differs from germline and may be a read error. The CDR3 nucleotides read TGTGCCAACTCACCAGCTCAGGGCTTAGCTAACTATGGCTACACCTTC. This codes for CANSPAQGLANYGYTF. The chain combines TRBV18 with TRBJ1-2, with D possibly matching TRBD1 (5 bases). The germline CDR1 and CDR2 sequences are KGHSH and LQKENI. This CDR3 spans 16 amino acids.

The rearrangement joins TRBV24-1 to TRBJ2-2, with D possibly TRBD1 on 6 matching bases. CDR1 is KGHDR, CDR2 SFDVKD, per germline. The CDR3 is made up of 16 amino acids. Deletions cut 4 bases from V and 0 bases from J, with 11 bases between. CDR3: CATSDLQGPNTGELFF. The CDR3 DNA sequence: TGTGCCACCAGTGACCTACAGGGCCCGAACACCGGGGAGCTGTTTTTT.

V gene TRBV5-1 combines with J gene TRBJ1-4; 11 bases match TRBD1. J gave up 0 bases and V 0 bases, and 1 base lay outside the gene matches. Germline-derived CDR1 and CDR2 are SGHRS and YFSETQ. The CDR3 runs 17 residues. The CDR3 nucleotides read TGCGCCAGCAGCTTGGGGACAGGGGGCACAACTAATGAAAAACTGTTTTTT. Its protein is CASSLGTGGTTNEKLFF.

The chain is built from TRBV7-7 and TRBJ2-7; D gene uncertain. CDR1 and CDR2 (germline): SSHAT, FNYEAQ (reference sequence). The CDR3 sequence is 15 residues long. Trimming stripped 7 bases from V and 0 bases from J, with 16 bases between. In nucleotides, the CDR3 is TGTGCCAGCACCGATCGAGGCAGGAACTCCTACGAGCAGTACTTC. Its translation: CASTDRGRNSYEQYF.

The V gene is TRBV29-1, the J gene TRBJ2-7, with 14 bases identical to TRBD2. Germline CDR1 is SQVTM and CDR2 is ANQGSEA. The CDR3 is made up of 14 amino acids. Trimming at V came to 4 bases and at J to 2 bases, leaving 1 base not matched to a gene. The CDR3 DNA reads TGCAGCGTTGGACTAGCGGGAGGGACCTACGAGCAGTACTTC. Protein product: CSVGLAGGTYEQYF.

In this sample, this clonotype turned up many times. This rearrangement joins TRBV2 to TRBJ2-1, with TRBD2 as a possible D gene (5 bases). The CDR3 totals 13 residues. CDR1 and CDR2 (germline): SNHLY, FYNNEI. V lost 3 bases, J lost 4 bases, and 7 bases lay in between. This chain's CDR3 is CASSEEAYNEQFF. Written as DNA, the CDR3 is TGTGCCAGCAGTGAGGAGGCATACAATGAGCAGTTCTTC.

This clonotype was seen more than once but under ten times. The chain uses TRBV20-1 and TRBJ2-5; D may be TRBD2 (7 bases). V was clipped by 2 bases and J by 5 bases, with 24 bases between them. The germline V gene has CDR1 DFQATT and CDR2 SNEGSKA (reference sequence). The CDR3 sequence is 17 residues long. CDR3 bases: TGCAGTGCTAGACCTATCCCTCGGTCGGGGGGCAGGGAGACCCAGTACTTC. Amino acid sequence: CSARPIPRSGGRETQYF.

This chain joins TRBV5-1 and TRBJ2-6, with D tentatively TRBD2 (5 bases). The V end was cut by 0 bases, the J end by 2 bases, with 12 bases between. Germline CDR1 is SGHRS and CDR2 is YFSETQ. The CDR3 spans 17 residues. The CDR3 sequence is CASSLEGRGTGANVLTF. For the CDR3, the DNA is TGCGCCAGCAGCTTGGAAGGACGGGGAACTGGGGCCAACGTCCTGACTTTC. Complete variable domain (other parts from reference TRBV5-1 and TRBJ2-6): KAGVTQTPRYLIKTRGQQVTLSCSPISGHRSVSWYQQTPGQGLQFLFEYFSETQRNKGNFPGRFSGRQFSNSRSEMNVSTLELGDSALYLCASSLEGRGTGANVLTFGAGSRLTVL.

V gene TRBV15 combines with J gene TRBJ2-1, with 11 bases identical to TRBD2. This CDR3 is 17 amino acids long. The germline V gene encodes CDR1 LNHNV and CDR2 YYDKDF (reference sequence). The ends lost 4 bases at V and 5 bases at J; junction bases unmatched: 10. CDR3 region: CATSTPSGTSGNNEQFF. CDR3 sequence (DNA): TGTGCCACCAGCACTCCGTCCGGGACTAGCGGTAACAATGAGCAGTTCTTC.

CDR3 loop: CASSGEGRFYNEQFF. CDR3 coding DNA: TGTGCCAGCAGCGGGGAGGGCCGGTTCTACAATGAGCAGTTCTTC. The V and J genes are TRBV9 and TRBJ2-1; TRBD2 matches 7 bases. The V segment lost 3 bases and the J segment 3 bases; nucleotides outside the gene matches: 6. There are 15 residues in the CDR3. Germline V gene sequence: CDR1 SGDLS, CDR2 YYNGEE.

This clonotype was counted a few times. The rearrangement joins TRBV11-3 to TRBJ1-6, with D possibly TRBD1 on 6 matching bases. In germline, CDR1 is SGHNT, CDR2 YENEEA. V was trimmed by 4 bases and J by 7 bases, leaving 17 bases between them. The CDR3 has 16 residues. CDR3 coding DNA: TGTGCCAGCAGCTCCGCGAGGGGGGTTGGCAATTCACCCCTCCACTTT. Its translation is CASSSARGVGNSPLHF.

This clonotype was recorded many times. The V and J genes are TRBV20-1 and TRBJ2-1, with 8 bases aligning to TRBD2. CDR1 and CDR2 (germline): DFQATT, SNEGSKA (reference sequence). V was clipped by 0 bases and J by 0 bases; unmatched bases: 4. The CDR3 has 16 residues. The CDR3 loop reads CSARDLAGFSYNEQFF. The CDR3 DNA is TGCAGTGCTAGAGATCTAGCGGGCTTCTCCTACAATGAGCAGTTCTTC.

There are a few counts of this clonotype. The V gene is TRBV4-1, the J gene TRBJ2-7; 7 bases map to TRBD1. The CDR3 spans 14 residues. Germline trimming cut 5 bases from V and 6 bases from J; bases unmatched to any gene: 10. Germline assignment: CDR1 MGHRA and CDR2 YSYEKL. CDR3 region: CASSSLTGVGEQYF. The DNA of the CDR3 is TGCGCCAGCAGCTCCCTTACAGGGGTCGGCGAGCAGTACTTC.

This clonotype has ten or more counts. This CDR3 reads CAIGTSQSYEQYF. CDR3 nucleotides: TGTGCCATCGGGACTAGTCAATCCTACGAGCAGTACTTC. The J gene is TRBJ2-7, the V gene TRBV10-3; 8 positions agree with TRBD2. Looked up from germline, CDR1 is ENHRY and CDR2 is SYGVKD. J gave up 1 base and V 8 bases, and 4 bases lay outside the gene matches. The CDR3 covers 13 residues.

This clonotype was counted a few times. This chain connects TRBV5-1 to TRBJ2-5; no clear D gene. The V end lost 1 base, the J end lost 5 bases, and 12 bases lay between the germline ends. Germline V gene data show CDR1 as SGHRS and CDR2 as YFSETQ. The CDR3 loop spans 14 amino acids. CDR3: CASSLNSDGETQYF. CDR3 in DNA: TGCGCCAGCAGCTTGAACTCCGACGGGGAGACCCAGTACTTC.

This clonotype has a handful of counts. The genes are TRBV27 and TRBJ2-5, with TRBD2 matching 12 bases. Germline CDR1 reads MNHEY; CDR2 reads SMNVEV (reference sequence). The CDR3 contains 15 residues. Germline trimming cut 3 bases from V and 5 bases from J; bases unmatched to any gene: 4. The DNA of the CDR3 is TGTGCCAGCAGTTTTGGGACTAGCGGGCGGGAGACCCAGTACTTC. This codes for CASSFGTSGRETQYF.

V gene TRBV29-1 combines with J gene TRBJ1-2; maybe TRBD1 (5 bases). The V end was cut by 6 bases, the J end by 10 bases, with 18 bases between. The germline V gene encodes CDR1 SQVTM and CDR2 ANQGSEA. The CDR3 covers 12 residues. CDR3 sequence reads: CSVDGTGGVYTF. Written as DNA, the CDR3 is TGCAGCGTAGACGGGACGGGCGGCGTCTACACCTTC.

This clonotype was detected a few times. This chain links TRBV9 with TRBJ2-7, with TRBD1 as a possible D gene (6 bases). V dropped 3 bases and J dropped 0 bases, with 10 bases sitting between them. The CDR3 totals 14 residues. Germline loops: CDR1 SGDLS, CDR2 YYNGEE. The CDR3 coding sequence is TGTGCCAGCAGCGGCCGGGACAACTCCTACGAGCAGTACTTC. Translated, it gives CASSGRDNSYEQYF. Looking up the rest from reference TRBV9 and TRBJ2-7 gives the full variable domain: DSGVTQTPKHLITATGQRVTLRCSPRSGDLSVYWYQQSLDQGLQFLIQYYNGEERAKGNILERFSAQQFPDLHSELNLSSLELGDSALYFCASSGRDNSYEQYFGPGTRLTVT.

The rearrangement links TRBV24-1 to TRBJ2-1; D is undetermined. Germline V gene sequence: CDR1 KGHDR, CDR2 SFDVKD. This CDR3 region has 15 residues. V was trimmed by 1 base and J by 2 bases, leaving 8 bases between them. In nucleotides, the CDR3 is TGTGCCACCAGTGATTTAGGGCAGCCCTACAATGAGCAGTTCTTC. It is translated as CATSDLGQPYNEQFF.

This clonotype was counted only a few times. The DNA for the CDR3 is TGCGCCAGCAGATCTCAGGGCTCTGGAAACACCATATATTTT. The encoded protein is CASRSQGSGNTIYF. V is TRBV5-1 and J is TRBJ1-3, with D possibly being TRBD1 (5 bases). The CDR3 extends over 14 amino acids. The V end was cut by 5 bases, the J end by 0 bases, with 9 bases between. CDR1 is SGHRS, CDR2 YFSETQ, per germline.

This clonotype was detected ten times or more. At one of its ends the junction is not consistent with the germline gene, which may arise from a read error. J is TRBJ2-1 and V is TRBV20-1, with 9 nucleotides matching TRBD2. The CDR3 has 13 amino acids. CDR1 DFQATT and CDR2 SNEGSKA come from the germline V gene (reference sequence). CDR3 region: CRAKGLAYNEQFF. DNA of the CDR3: TGCAGAGCTAAGGGACTAGCATACAATGAGCAGTTCTTC.